This TCR beta chain originates from a study of blood T cells in healthy people across ages (dated by TCRdb to the mid-2010s). Regarding the research as a whole: In model experiments, roughly one uniquely barcoded TCR beta cDNA molecule per two T cells was captured by template switching. Using deep sequencing normalized with unique cDNA molecular identifiers, the study measured how TCR beta repertoire diversity changes with age. Four age groups were formed from the donors: young (average approximately 15 years), middle-aged (approximately 40), aged (62) and long-lived (about 80). To avoid experimental bias, donors of different ages were randomly spread across the sequencing lanes. Using the same blood draw, the study looked at two additional independent replicas of 1 million unique cDNA reads for two donors, one aged 18 to 30 and the other aged 80 or older.

The germline V gene gives CDR1 as SGHNT and CDR2 as YENEEA. Here V drops 7 bases and J drops 2 bases, and the junction holds 7 bases not matched to any gene. CDR3 length: 15 amino acids, cysteine to phenylalanine. CDR3 DNA only is kept here, 45 bases in frame from base 1. This clonotype appeared many times. Its antigen is currently not known. Base qualities are not recorded, but no much larger clone differs from it by a single base. Systemically healthy Caucasian individuals from Russia, 39 in total and aged roughly 6 to 100 years, were included as donors. About 10 milliliters of peripheral blood were collected from each donor into EDTA-treated Vacutainer tubes. Ficoll-Paque density-gradient centrifugation was used to isolate PBMCs, with at least 7 million obtained per sample. Total RNA, at least 6 micrograms per sample, was extracted from PBMCs with Trizol reagent. For every donor, flow cytometry on a PBMC aliquot measured the percentage of naive CD45RAhigh/CD27high T cells.

The protocol used for the library was 5' RACE. The instrument was an Illumina HiSeq 2500. A second PCR of about 7 to 12 cycles was run with a J-beta primer mix and a sample-barcoded 5' primer. Each TCR beta cDNA molecule received a unique molecular identifier from a template-switch 5' adaptor carrying 12 random nucleotides. At least 3 million CDR3-containing paired-end reads were obtained from each sample. First-strand cDNA synthesis was performed from all RNA using the Mint cDNA synthesis kit, with priming by a TRBC-specific oligonucleotide. All cDNA was treated with uracil-DNA glycosylase and then went through a first 18-cycle PCR with the universal primers M1SS and BC2_uni_R. The authors' analysis ran thus. Each sample was normalized by randomly selecting 1 million high-quality reads, each carrying a distinct molecular identifier. Instead of being binned into consensus sequences, reads that shared molecular identifiers were thrown out. MiTCR, run with a Q25 quality threshold and the strictest error-elimination algorithm, handled CDR3 identification, clonotype clustering and error correction. Lower-bound total TCR beta diversity was estimated with a nonparametric unseen species model using Euler transformation. TCRdb itself trimmed the public reads at Q25 with fastp, ran MiXCR and retained productive beta chains. CDR3 protein duplicates are merged, each entry listing the most common genes and DNA. These V and J calls originate from TCRdb's pipeline instead of the authors' own analysis. This sample comprises some 1.5 million distinct CDR3 sequences, 28% of them detected only once. Jointly, the top ten make up 7% to 9% of the sample.

The investigation overall reported the following: Estimates of total diversity based on one million sequenced T cells were regarded as lower bounds and as underestimates. Because donor CMV infection status was unknown, age-related changes in expanded clonotypes were potentially confounded. Compared with the aged group, the long-lived group had more naive CD4+ T cells, fewer expanded clones and increased TCR diversity, a pattern suggesting age selection. Observed TCR beta diversity per million T cells fell roughly linearly with age, and a significant reduction was already apparent by age approximately 40. The percentage of naive T cells measured by flow cytometry correlated strongly with observed TCR beta diversity. Bulk unsorted PBMC profiling prevented conclusive comparison of naive and antigen-experienced compartments.

Sample: blood. The rearranged chain carries TRBV11-3 and TRBJ2-7; 11 bases in between match TRBD2. The TCR was taken from a woman aged 25 to 39 in good health. The CDR3 amino acid sequence is: CASTLTSGDTYEQYF. In nucleotides, the sequence is TGTGCCAGCACCTTGACTAGCGGGGATACCTACGAGCAGTACTTC.